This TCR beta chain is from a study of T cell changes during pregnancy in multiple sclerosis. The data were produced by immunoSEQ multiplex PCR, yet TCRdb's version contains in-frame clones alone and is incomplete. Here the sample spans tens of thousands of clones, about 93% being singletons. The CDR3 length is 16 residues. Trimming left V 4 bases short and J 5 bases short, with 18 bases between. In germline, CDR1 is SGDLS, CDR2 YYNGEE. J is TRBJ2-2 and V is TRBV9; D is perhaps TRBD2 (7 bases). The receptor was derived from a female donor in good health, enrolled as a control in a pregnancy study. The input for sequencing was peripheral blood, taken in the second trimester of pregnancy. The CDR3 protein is CASSRVGGVVTGELFF. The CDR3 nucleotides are TGTGCCAGCAGCCGAGTAGGGGGGGTAGTGACCGGGGAGCTGTTTTTT.